The source of this T cell receptor beta chain is a study of beta chain features in type 1 diabetes. The purity of all sorted populations exceeded 95%. This CDR3 is built from 14 residues. The V end was cut by 7 bases, the J end by 5 bases, with 18 bases between. The germline V gene encodes CDR1 LNHDA and CDR2 SQIVND (reference sequence). This clone was seen a few times. Its antigen remains unidentified. Broader study findings: Using cDNA template may skew counts toward highly expressing activated cells. Reduced insertions and increased deletions marked VDJ junctions in type 1 diabetes patients. Patients with Type 1 diabetes showed moderately but significantly shorter TCRB CDR3s in all four CD4+ subsets.

Investigators reverse transcribed all isolated RNA, so they sequenced expressed TCRB transcripts. Sequenced by immunoSEQ multiplex PCR; TCRdb stores in-frame clones only, minus some. Of a few hundred thousand clones listed, 9.5% to 10% are singletons. This sequence originates from a man aged 30 to 45 with type 1 diabetes. The specimen was central memory CD4+ T cells from blood. This chain joins TRBV19 and TRBJ2-7; perhaps TRBD2 as D (5 bases). The CDR3 DNA follows: TGTGCCAGTACCGGGAATTACCCCACCCACGAGCAGTACTTC. This sequence encodes CASTGNYPTHEQYF.